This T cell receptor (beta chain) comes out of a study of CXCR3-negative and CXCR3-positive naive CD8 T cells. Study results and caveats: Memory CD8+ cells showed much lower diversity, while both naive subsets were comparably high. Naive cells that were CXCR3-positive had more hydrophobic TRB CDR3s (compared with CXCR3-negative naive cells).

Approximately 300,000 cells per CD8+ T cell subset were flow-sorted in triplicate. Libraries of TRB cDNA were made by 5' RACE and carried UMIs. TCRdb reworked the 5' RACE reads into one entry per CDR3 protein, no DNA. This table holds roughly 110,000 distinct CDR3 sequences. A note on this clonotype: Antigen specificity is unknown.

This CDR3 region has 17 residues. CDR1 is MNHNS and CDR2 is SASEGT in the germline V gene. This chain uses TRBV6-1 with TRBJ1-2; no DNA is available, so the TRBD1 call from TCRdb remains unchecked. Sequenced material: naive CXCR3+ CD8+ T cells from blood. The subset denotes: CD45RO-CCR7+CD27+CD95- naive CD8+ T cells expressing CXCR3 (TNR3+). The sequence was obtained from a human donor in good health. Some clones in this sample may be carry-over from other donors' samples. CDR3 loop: CATASWDQAVANYGYTF.